The TCR beta chain described here comes from a study of T cells in Graves' hyperthyroidism and ophthalmopathy. On the study more broadly: Peripheral blood was taken when the disease was first diagnosed, before any treatment began.

RNA transcripts were the template for amplifying TCR beta CDR3 regions. A set of HTBI primers served as the primers for a first-round RT-PCR of the TCR CDR3. TCRdb independently ran MiXCR on the multiplex PCR reads; one entry per CDR3 protein. The sample contains around 35,000 distinct CDR3 sequences, 50% to 55% of which appear only once. Concerning this clonotype: At one boundary the junction diverges from the germline segment, which might be a read error.

The CDR3 runs 20 residues. The germline V gene has CDR1 DFQATT and CDR2 SNEGSKA (reference sequence). This clonotype was sampled from a man aged 35 to 55 with Graves' ophthalmopathy. Material for sequencing was blood. The chain is built from TRBV20-1 and TRBJ1-5; a weak D match, TRBD1 (5 bases). In DNA form, the CDR3 reads TGCAGCGCTAGAGATCCGGCGGGACTGGGTGTGGGGGATAGCAATCAGCCCCAGCATTTT. Protein product: CSARDPAGLGVGDSNQPQHF.